Detailed here is one T cell receptor (beta chain). Antigen unknown. This record belongs to a study of tumor-infiltrating lymphocytes in localized non-small cell lung cancer. Findings of the study overall: Available tissue quantity limited TCR sequencing to a patient subset.

Data came from immunoSEQ multiplex PCR; TCRdb stores just in-frame clones and leaves some out. Here the sample spans thousands of clones, 65% to 85% being singletons. Sequenced input: uninvolved lung tissue not adjacent to the tumor. The sequence derives from a human donor with non-small cell lung cancer.

CDR3 in DNA: TGTGCCAGCAGCTTGGGATTGAGCAGGACAGGCCAGCCCCAGCATTTT. Translation: CASSLGLSRTGQPQHF. The genes are TRBV5-8 and TRBJ1-5; 7 bases fit TRBD1. This CDR3 spans 16 amino acids. Losses at the gene ends were 0 bases for V and 7 bases for J; bases not matched to a gene: 10. Germline CDR1 is SGHTS and CDR2 is YDEGEE.